This T cell receptor (beta chain) was captured in a study of regulatory and conventional T cells in breast cancer (dated by TCRdb to about 2015). Library generation was performed with PCR. TCRdb records Illumina MiSeq as the sequencer. Through fastp at Q25 and MiXCR, TCRdb rebuilt clones from the public reads, retaining in-frame beta chains. CDR3 protein duplicates are merged, each entry listing the most common genes and DNA. This sample has about 10,000 distinct CDR3 sequences in its table, and approximately 30% of those were observed once. Clones ranked in the top ten supply roughly 6.1% of the sample. This clonotype turned up a few times. Its antigen is still unknown. Per-base quality was not reported, and no clone a single base away is much larger than it. The CDR3 sequence holds 15 residues, the cysteine and phenylalanine included. Of the read, only the CDR3 DNA is kept; its 45 bases are in frame from base 1. Clipping removes 5 bases from V and 1 base from J, with 5 as the unmatched junction base count. Looking up the germline V gene yields CDR1 SGHTA and CDR2 FQGNSA.

The chain couples TRBV7-2 to TRBJ2-3; a stretch of 8 junction bases matches TRBD2. Sequencing was carried out using conventional T cells from blood. The receptor comes from a male donor in good health. The bases are TGTGCCAGCAGCGCTTATAGCGGGGGCACAGATACGCAGTATTTT. Its coded protein is CASSAYSGGTDTQYF.